These T cell receptor beta chains were read from a single sample in a study of cytotoxic CD8 clonotypes in ibrutinib-treated CLL. Measured with immunoSEQ multiplex PCR; TCRdb has only the in-frame clones, and not every one. Of roughly 220,000 clones in the sample, 70% were seen once. This sample comprised PBMCs, obtained after 12 months of ibrutinib treatment. The receptors stem from a human donor with chronic lymphocytic leukemia. Both conserved end residues are trimmed from each CDR3. A D gene is named only where the DNA matches it firmly. Clone size is not always given. Where it is, it says once, few, many or a class for expanded clones.

v_gene: TRBV4-3
abundance: -
d_gene: -
CDR3aa: ASSRIQGSGYT

v_gene: TRBV5-6
abundance: many
d_gene: -
CDR3aa: ASSRVTEPFRY

v_gene: TRBV29-1
abundance: -
d_gene: TRBD1
CDR3aa: SVHTRTGDGYT

v_gene: TRBV9
abundance: -
d_gene: -
CDR3aa: ASSAQTVDNEKLF

v_gene: TRBV5-1
abundance: -
d_gene: -
CDR3aa: ASTLAGDTEAF

v_gene: TRBV27
abundance: -
d_gene: -
CDR3aa: ASSRTASYEQY

v_gene: TRBV7-9
abundance: once
d_gene: -
CDR3aa: ASSRQPSGANVLT

v_gene: TRBV9
abundance: few
d_gene: TRBD2
CDR3aa: ASSARLAGADTQY

v_gene: TRBV29-1
abundance: -
d_gene: -
CDR3aa: SVAQLEYLGGNTEAF

v_gene: TRBV11-2
abundance: -
d_gene: -
CDR3aa: ASSLVATNEKLF

v_gene: TRBV2
abundance: -
d_gene: -
CDR3aa: ASSDQVGVSEAF

v_gene: TRBV4-1
abundance: -
d_gene: -
CDR3aa: ASSQDVIPYNEQF

v_gene: TRBV19
abundance: -
d_gene: -
CDR3aa: ASTAPYSTNEKLF

v_gene: TRBV4-1
abundance: few
d_gene: TRBD1
CDR3aa: ASSQPGQGSQPQH

v_gene: TRBV9
abundance: few
d_gene: TRBD2
CDR3aa: ASSVAMTSMQF

v_gene: TRBV7-2
abundance: -
d_gene: TRBD2
CDR3aa: ASRRIAGAGDTQY

v_gene: TRBV5-1
abundance: few
d_gene: -
CDR3aa: ASSFQPGNTEAF

v_gene: TRBV27
abundance: -
d_gene: TRBD1
CDR3aa: ASRTGQGSYEQY

v_gene: TRBV6-5
abundance: -
d_gene: -
CDR3aa: ASSPWREAF

v_gene: TRBV6-6
abundance: many
d_gene: -
CDR3aa: ASSNLQDQPQH

v_gene: TRBV1
abundance: -
d_gene: -
CDR3aa: TSSQEMGGYSGNTIY

v_gene: TRBV30
abundance: few
d_gene: -
CDR3aa: AWSRVTGLNEKLF

v_gene: TRBV6-1
abundance: once
d_gene: TRBD1
CDR3aa: ASSQGGDTEAF

v_gene: TRBV5-1
abundance: -
d_gene: -
CDR3aa: ASSLGSGAIYEQY

v_gene: TRBV19
abundance: -
d_gene: TRBD1
CDR3aa: ASSRQGVLYEQY

v_gene: TRBV7-3
abundance: -
d_gene: -
CDR3aa: ASSSLNSPLH

v_gene: TRBV2
abundance: few
d_gene: -
CDR3aa: ASSDWQLNQPQH

v_gene: TRBV7-2
abundance: few
d_gene: -
CDR3aa: ASSRFRGAETVNTQY

v_gene: TRBV6-5
abundance: -
d_gene: -
CDR3aa: ASRGTPSHEQY

v_gene: TRBV2
abundance: -
d_gene: -
CDR3aa: ASSTEGNYGYT

v_gene: TRBV30
abundance: once
d_gene: -
CDR3aa: AWSVKGWGGQPQH

v_gene: TRBV6-5
abundance: few
d_gene: TRBD1
CDR3aa: ASSYLPGTGGYGYT

v_gene: TRBV10-2
abundance: -
d_gene: -
CDR3aa: ASSEFLRNEKLF

v_gene: TRBV19
abundance: -
d_gene: -
CDR3aa: ASSIRPGSSNQPQH

v_gene: TRBV5-1
abundance: -
d_gene: -
CDR3aa: ASSLVGNAYEQY

v_gene: TRBV5-1
abundance: -
d_gene: TRBD1
CDR3aa: ASSLDRGAGTEAF

v_gene: TRBV5-1
abundance: -
d_gene: -
CDR3aa: ASSLNGKDTQY

v_gene: TRBV6-5
abundance: -
d_gene: TRBD2
CDR3aa: ASSWGLENEQF

v_gene: TRBV5-1
abundance: -
d_gene: TRBD1
CDR3aa: ASSIRDRAYNEQF

v_gene: TRBV30
abundance: -
d_gene: -
CDR3aa: AWSVSSASYGYT

v_gene: TRBV19
abundance: -
d_gene: TRBD2
CDR3aa: ASSPQQLAGGPNEQF

v_gene: TRBV2
abundance: -
d_gene: -
CDR3aa: ASSELVATGELF